Only a few counts were recorded for the clone carrying this T cell receptor beta chain. Time point specified: baseline, week 1 (first vaccination visit). Treatment given: pre-vaccination baseline after standard-of-care therapy. Repertoires were generated with immunoSEQ multiplex PCR, while TCRdb's copy carries only in-frame clones and drops some. This table holds tens of thousands of clones, roughly 80% found once. This entry is derived from a study of a mutant IDH1 vaccine in newly diagnosed glioma. This CDR3 is built from 12 residues. J lost 5 bases, V lost 7 bases, and 7 bases had no gene match. Germline V CDR1 and CDR2: SQVTM, ANQGSEA.

Source: PBMCs, taken from a glioma patient treated with radiotherapy, temozolomide or both. The genes are TRBV29-1 and TRBJ1-1; 7 bases agree with TRBD1. This TCR came from a man younger than 30 with glioma. The CDR3 coding sequence is TGCAGCGGTATACCAGGGGGAACTGAAGCTTTCTTT. This codes for CSGIPGGTEAFF.